Listed here are 20 T cell receptor beta chains from one sample, sequenced in a study of cytomegalovirus exposure and HLA in healthy donors. The study ran its PCR with 60 Vbeta and 13 Jbeta primers. Clones were read by immunoSEQ multiplex PCR, and TCRdb kept only the in-frame ones, dropping some. Of approximately 160,000 clones in the sample, 68% were seen once. Sequencing used PBMCs. The receptors derive from a man aged 50-59 years in good health and CMV-seronegative.

This chain connects TRBV5-4 to TRBJ2-5; 12 nucleotides align to TRBD2. This CDR3 has 15 residues. From germline, CDR1 is SGHNT and CDR2 YYREEE (reference sequence). V lost 4 bases to trimming and J lost 5 bases; unmatched junction nucleotides: 6. The CDR3 region is CASSTGLAGTETQYF. CDR3 bases: TGTGCCAGCAGCACCGGACTAGCGGGGACTGAGACCCAGTACTTC.

In regard to this clone: A read error may account for a junction end that differs from germline. The rearrangement links TRBV15 to TRBJ1-2, with D uncertain. The CDR3 has 11 residues. The germline gives CDR1 LNHNV, CDR2 YYDKDF (reference sequence). The chain's CDR3 is CATSRFRERSF. In DNA, the CDR3 is TGTGCCACCAGCAGGTTCCGGGAGAGGAGCTTC.

This clone came up a few times. The V and J genes are TRBV5-1 and TRBJ2-7; 7 bases line up with TRBD1. This CDR3 has 14 amino acids. J gave up 0 bases and V 2 bases, and 2 bases lay outside the gene matches. Germline V CDR1 and CDR2: SGHRS, YFSETQ. The CDR3 bases are TGCGCCAGCAGCTTCCGACAGGGCTCCTACGAGCAGTACTTC. This encodes CASSFRQGSYEQYF.

This clone was observed at least ten times. V is TRBV14 and J is TRBJ1-1; perhaps TRBD1 as D (6 bases). Germline CDR1 is SGHDN and CDR2 is FVKESK. Trimming left V 4 bases short and J 4 bases short, with 10 bases between. The CDR3 consists of 13 residues. Here the CDR3 DNA reads TGTGCCAGCAGCCTCACAGGGAGCACTGAAGCTTTCTTT. It codes for CASSLTGSTEAFF.

This rearrangement joins TRBV14 to TRBJ1-1, with D hard to call. Germline values: CDR1 SGHDN, CDR2 FVKESK. V lost 0 bases and J lost 1, with 12 bases in between. The CDR3 is 16 residues long. CDR3 coding DNA: TGTGCCAGCAGCCAAGATTGGGTCGGGAGGAACACTGAAGCTTTCTTT. It encodes CASSQDWVGRNTEAFF.

This clone came up a few times. The CDR3, as DNA: TGTGCCAGCAGCAAGGAGGACAGGCTCTTCTATGGCTACACCTTC. Translated, it gives CASSKEDRLFYGYTF. This rearrangement joins TRBV5-4 to TRBJ1-2, with TRBD1 matching 7 bases. The CDR3 has 15 amino acids. V lost 4 bases and J lost 4; bases outside the gene matches: 10. Germline V gene data show CDR1 as SGHNT and CDR2 as YYREEE (reference sequence).

The chain carries TRBV6-5 and TRBJ1-3, with no clear D. Trimming stripped 0 bases from V and 0 bases from J, with 9 bases between. The CDR3 is 16 amino acids. Germline CDR1 and CDR2: MNHEY and SVGAGI. The CDR3 sequence is CASSYSPGSSGNTIYF. The CDR3, as DNA: TGTGCCAGCAGTTACTCCCCGGGGAGCTCTGGAAACACCATATATTTT.

In the case of this clone: A junction end diverges from the germline sequence, so it may reflect a read error. This sequence joins TRBV7-2 and TRBJ1-2, with 12 bases fitting TRBD1. The CDR3 consists of 16 residues. Germline V gene lookup returns CDR1 SGHTA and CDR2 FQGNSA. CDR3 region: CASSLAGQGAGYGYTF. For the CDR3, the DNA is TGTGCCAGCAGCCTAGCGGGACAGGGGGCAGGCTATGGCTACACCTTC.

The chain joins TRBV19 to TRBJ2-1; maybe TRBD1 (5 bases). Germline CDR1 LNHDA, CDR2 SQIVND (reference sequence). The CDR3 has 14 amino acids. V was clipped by 2 bases and J by 3 bases, with 8 bases between them. DNA for the CDR3: TGTGCCAGTAGTATAAGGCAGGGCTACAATGAGCAGTTCTTC. It translates to CASSIRQGYNEQFF.

J is TRBJ2-7 and V is TRBV4-1; TRBD1 aligns across 7 bases. CDR3 length: 14 amino acids. Germline lookup yields CDR1 MGHRA and CDR2 YSYEKL. Trimming removed 3 bases from V and 2 bases from J; junction bases left unmatched: 4. CDR3 sequence reads: CASSQGTATYEQYF. The CDR3 region has the DNA TGCGCCAGCAGCCAGGGGACAGCTACCTACGAGCAGTACTTC.

The chain carries TRBV6-5 and TRBJ1-5; D ambiguous. This CDR3 contains 15 residues. V lost 6 bases, J lost 0 bases, and 12 bases lay in between. Germline loops: CDR1 MNHEY, CDR2 SVGAGI. The CDR3 sequence: CASRMTLYSNQPQHF. CDR3 DNA sequence: TGTGCCAGCAGAATGACACTTTATAGCAATCAGCCCCAGCATTTT.

The genes are TRBV29-1 and TRBJ1-3, with D perhaps matching TRBD1 (5 bases). The V gene lost 6 bases and the J gene lost 1 base, with 10 bases spanning the gap. The CDR3 runs to 13 residues. Germline CDR1 SQVTM, CDR2 ANQGSEA. This CDR3 is CSVGGGSGNTIYF. The CDR3 nucleotides read TGCAGCGTGGGCGGGGGGTCTGGAAACACCATATATTTT.

As DNA, the CDR3 is TGTGCCAGCAGTTGGGGCAGCACAGATACGCAGTATTTT. Translating gives CASSWGSTDTQYF. The chain joins TRBV2 to TRBJ2-3; perhaps TRBD1 as D (5 bases). CDR3 length: 13 amino acids. Trimming shortened V by 5 bases and J by 0 bases, and 6 bases separated the two germline ends. Germline lookup yields CDR1 SNHLY and CDR2 FYNNEI.

The V and J genes are TRBV2 and TRBJ2-1; 12 bases are a match to TRBD2. Germline CDR1 is SNHLY and CDR2 is FYNNEI. This CDR3 contains 15 residues. The V and J ends lost 10 bases and 0 bases, in that order; junction bases with no gene match: 4. The chain's CDR3 is CATRLAGASYNEQFF. CDR3 bases: TGTGCCACCAGACTAGCGGGGGCCTCCTACAATGAGCAGTTCTTC.

V usage is TRBV15 and J usage is TRBJ1-2; unclear D gene. This CDR3 is built from 15 residues. V lost 0 bases and J 2 bases, leaving 10 bases between the germline ends. Germline-derived CDR1 and CDR2 are LNHNV and YYDKDF (reference sequence). As DNA, the CDR3 is TGTGCCACCAGCAGAGAACGAGGGAACAACTATGGCTACACCTTC. It yields the protein CATSRERGNNYGYTF.

The CDR3, as DNA: TGCGCCAGCAGCCAAGATCGTCCTTCTTCCTACAATGAGCAGTTCTTC. As protein: CASSQDRPSSYNEQFF. This chain joins TRBV4-1 and TRBJ2-1; D uncertain. In germline, CDR1 is MGHRA, CDR2 YSYEKL. V was trimmed by 0 bases and J by 1 base, leaving 10 bases between them. This CDR3 spans 16 amino acids.

This chain connects TRBV5-4 to TRBJ2-7, with TRBD1 identical over 10 bases. The CDR3 loop spans 14 amino acids. J lost 6 bases, V lost 4 bases, and 7 bases had no gene match. Looked up from germline, CDR1 is SGHNT and CDR2 is YYREEE (reference sequence). CDR3 region: CASSARQGALEQYF. The CDR3, as DNA: TGTGCCAGCAGCGCCCGACAGGGGGCTCTCGAGCAGTACTTC. Looking up the rest from reference TRBV5-4 and TRBJ2-7 gives the full variable domain: ETGVTQSPTHLIKTRGQQVTLRCSSQSGHNTVSWYQQALGQGPQFIFQYYREEENGRGNFPPRFSGLQFPNYSSELNVNALELDDSALYLCASSARQGALEQYFGPGTRLTVT.

DNA for the CDR3: TGTGCCAGCAGTTTACTACAGGGATCGAGTGGCTACACCTTC. It codes for CASSLLQGSSGYTF. The chain employs TRBV28 and TRBJ1-2; D is perhaps TRBD1 (6 bases). V was pared by 2 bases and J by 7 bases, with 14 bases between. Per the germline V gene, CDR1 is MDHEN and CDR2 is SYDVKM. The CDR3 has 14 amino acids.

V usage is TRBV2 and J usage is TRBJ2-7; TRBD1 is a possible D gene (5 bases). This CDR3 is built from 16 residues. From germline, CDR1 is SNHLY and CDR2 FYNNEI. Trimming pared 6 bases from V and 0 bases from J, leaving 18 bases between. In DNA form, the CDR3 reads TGTGCCAGCAGGATAGAACGTGACAGCCACTCCTACGAGCAGTACTTC. The encoded protein is CASRIERDSHSYEQYF.

CDR3 DNA sequence: TGTGCCAGCAGCGTGGGGCAGGGGAATAATCAGCCCCAGCATTTT. This encodes CASSVGQGNNQPQHF. The chain uses TRBV2 and TRBJ1-5; a possible D gene is TRBD1 (6 bases). The CDR3 totals 15 residues. V was trimmed by 6 bases and J by 4 bases, leaving 16 bases between them. Germline CDR1 SNHLY, CDR2 FYNNEI.